This T cell receptor beta chain stems from a study of shared clonotypes between healthy human individuals. The study, taken as a whole, reports: Compared with clonotypes that all four donors shared, non-shared clonotypes had lower generation probabilities. A generally larger estimated richness was seen in naive subsets than in memory subsets.

Germline V lookup: CDR1 SGHVS, CDR2 FNYEAQ. CDR3 length: 14 amino acids. Concerning this clone: Its matching antigen is unknown. This likely reflects a read error, since a far larger clone is one base away. This CDR3 is also generated by other DNA sequences in the sample.

TCRdb's table, derived via immunoSEQ multiplex PCR, lists solely in-frame clones and lacks some. The sample contains more than 550,000 clones, approximately 72% of which appear only once. The chain combines TRBV7-6 with TRBJ1-3; D ambiguous. The sequenced material came from memory CD4+ T cells sorted from blood. Subset: CD45RA-negative fraction. This TCR derives from a woman in her twenties or thirties in good health. The CDR3 DNA sequence: TGTGCCAGCAGCCCTTACATCTCTGGAAACACCATATACTTT. Its translation: CASSPYISGNTIYF.